The 3 T cell receptor beta chains below all came from one sample that was sequenced in a study of read filtering for tumor transcriptome and immune sequencing. This library used about 360 ng RNA and molecular barcoded adaptors spanning alpha/delta and beta/gamma chains. One entry per CDR3 protein results from TCRdb running MiXCR on the reads. The profile covers about 50,000 distinct CDR3 sequences, with less than 20% appearing a single time and under 40% taken by the ten largest. Sequencing was carried out using a population of CD138-negative cells sorted from bone marrow. The receptors come from a donor at least 40 years old with multiple myeloma.

This clonotype has more than one count but fewer than ten. At one end, the junction sequence differs from germline, possibly due to a read error. The chain links TRBV5-1 to TRBJ2-5; D unclear. CDR3 length: 12 residues. The germline gives CDR1 SGHRS, CDR2 YFSETQ. CDR3 protein: CPSSLNQETQYF. CDR3 nucleotides: TGCCCCAGCAGCTTGAACCAAGAGACCCAGTACTTC.

This clonotype has at least ten counts. The chain uses TRBV9 and TRBJ2-1; TRBD2 might be the D (5 bases). From germline, CDR1 is SGDLS and CDR2 YYNGEE. This CDR3 contains 17 residues. The V gene lost 0 bases and the J gene lost 0 bases, with 13 bases spanning the gap. The CDR3 DNA is TGTGCCAGCAGCGTAGAGCCGGACGGAGGCTCCTACAATGAGCAGTTCTTC. Protein: CASSVEPDGGSYNEQFF.

There are many counts of this clonotype. The chain joins TRBV10-1 to TRBJ1-5; tentative D call: TRBD1 (6 bases). This CDR3 has 13 residues. V shed 6 bases and J shed 5 bases, with 11 bases lying between them. Germline values: CDR1 WNHNN, CDR2 SYGVQD (reference sequence). The CDR3 reads CASSGTLDQPQHF. The CDR3 DNA is TGCGCCAGCAGCGGGACACTGGATCAGCCCCAGCATTTT.